Each of the 30 T cell receptor beta chains below was sequenced from the same sample in a study of shared clonotypes between healthy human individuals. This table comes from immunoSEQ multiplex PCR, and its TCRdb copy is limited to in-frame clones, with some not included. In the table there are 1.5 million to 2.5 million clones, about 95% of which are singletons. Naive CD8 cells comprised CD45RO-negative, CCR7-positively selected cells, excluding terminally differentiated effector memory CD45RA+ cells. The sequenced sample consisted of naive CD8+ T cells sorted from blood. The receptors originated from a man between 18 and 35 years old in good health.

V is TRBV29-1 and J is TRBJ1-1; 8 positions agree with TRBD1. The CDR3 is 14 residues long. From germline, CDR1 is SQVTM and CDR2 ANQGSEA. V trimming: 3 bases; J trimming: 6 bases; junction bases outside the gene matches: 9. The DNA for the CDR3 is TGCAGCGTTGATGAACAGGGGGAGGCCGCTGAAGCTTTCTTT. Translated, it gives CSVDEQGEAAEAFF. Variable domain in full (rest from reference TRBV29-1 and TRBJ1-1): SAVISQKPSRDICQRGTSLTIQCQVDSQVTMMFWYRQQPGQSLTLIATANQGSEATYESGFVIDKFPISRPNLTFSTLTVSNMSPEDSSIYLCSVDEQGEAAEAFFGQGTRLTVV.

The V call is TRBV9, the J call TRBJ1-4, with 8 bases lining up with TRBD1. V shed 3 bases, J shed 0 bases, and the junction held 7 bases outside the gene matches. The length of the CDR3 is 17 residues. Germline V CDR1 and CDR2: SGDLS, YYNGEE. CDR3 residues: CASSGTGSLATNEKLFF. CDR3 DNA sequence: TGTGCCAGCAGCGGGACAGGGTCCCTCGCAACTAATGAAAAACTGTTTTTT.

The chain is built from TRBV19 and TRBJ1-1; D is perhaps TRBD1 (6 bases). Trimming stripped 7 bases from V and 3 bases from J, with 27 bases between. The CDR3 sequence is 18 residues long. Germline CDR1 is LNHDA and CDR2 is SQIVND (reference sequence). The CDR3 protein is CASNHWDGDKGLDTEAFF. CDR3 coding DNA: TGTGCCAGTAACCATTGGGATGGGGACAAGGGTCTCGACACTGAAGCTTTCTTT.

CDR3 amino acids: CSVTALAGGYNEQFF. Here the CDR3 DNA reads TGCAGCGTGACCGCTCTAGCGGGAGGTTACAATGAGCAGTTCTTC. The J gene is TRBJ2-1, the V gene TRBV29-1; 11 bases agree with TRBD2. The CDR3 has 15 residues. V trimming: 6 bases; J trimming: 4 bases; junction bases outside the gene matches: 8. Germline-derived CDR1 and CDR2 are SQVTM and ANQGSEA.

The chain uses TRBV10-1 and TRBJ2-5; D may be TRBD2 (5 bases). Germline values: CDR1 WNHNN, CDR2 SYGVQD (reference sequence). Trimming pared 4 bases from V and 5 bases from J, leaving 11 bases between. This CDR3 has 13 residues. The CDR3 here is CASSGTASETQYF. The CDR3 DNA reads TGCGCCAGCAGTGGAACGGCTAGCGAGACCCAGTACTTC.

The DNA for the CDR3 is TGCAGTGCTCCAAGTATTACCGAGCAGTACTTC. Translating gives CSAPSITEQYF. The V call is TRBV20-1, the J call TRBJ2-7; D is undetermined. V was trimmed by 5 bases and J by 6 bases, leaving 11 bases between them. Looked up from germline, CDR1 is DFQATT and CDR2 is SNEGSKA (reference sequence). The CDR3 is made up of 11 amino acids.

This chain joins TRBV29-1 and TRBJ2-1; D assignment may be TRBD1 or TRBD2 (5 bases each). The CDR3 length is 14 residues. Trimming pared 1 base from V and 5 bases from J, leaving 12 bases between. Looked up from germline, CDR1 is SQVTM and CDR2 is ANQGSEA. The CDR3 DNA follows: TGCAGCGTTGAAGGCGAACTGGGGGACAATGAGCAGTTCTTC. It encodes CSVEGELGDNEQFF.

This chain connects TRBV19 to TRBJ2-1, with TRBD2 matching 9 bases. Germline V gene lookup returns CDR1 LNHDA and CDR2 SQIVND (reference sequence). J gave up 6 bases and V 2 bases, and 2 bases lay outside the gene matches. This CDR3 has 14 residues. The DNA of the CDR3 is TGTGCCAGTAGTATACTAGCGGGACCCAATGAGCAGTTCTTC. Translating gives CASSILAGPNEQFF.

J is TRBJ2-7 and V is TRBV11-2; 8 nucleotides match TRBD1. V lost 5 bases to trimming and J lost 5 bases; unmatched junction nucleotides: 5. The V gene's germline CDR1 is SGHAT and CDR2 FQNNGV. The CDR3 consists of 13 residues. The DNA for the CDR3 is TGTGCCAGCAGCCGACAGGGGTGGGACGAGCAGTACTTC. It yields the protein CASSRQGWDEQYF.

This clone came up once. Distinct nucleotide sequences in the sample also encode this CDR3. The chain couples TRBV4-1 to TRBJ1-5; D is possibly TRBD1 (5 bases). The germline V and J ends were trimmed by 0 bases and 5 bases, with 8 bases remaining between them. The germline V gene encodes CDR1 MGHRA and CDR2 YSYEKL. This CDR3 is 14 amino acids long. As DNA, the CDR3 is TGCGCCAGCAGCCAAGATCGAGGGGATCAGCCCCAGCATTTT. Translating it yields CASSQDRGDQPQHF.

The CDR3 DNA is TGTGCCAGCAGTTTAATATCCGGAAGCTCCTACGAGCAGTACTTC. Amino acid sequence: CASSLISGSSYEQYF. The J gene is TRBJ2-7, the V gene TRBV27; D is unresolved. The V end lost 2 bases, the J end lost 0 bases, and 11 bases lay between the germline ends. From germline, CDR1 is MNHEY and CDR2 SMNVEV (reference sequence). CDR3 length: 15 amino acids.

DNA of the CDR3: TGTGCCAGCAGCGCCTCCGGGACAGACGTCTACGAGCAGTACTTC. Translation gives CASSASGTDVYEQYF. V gene TRBV9 combines with J gene TRBJ2-7; 7 bases map to TRBD1. The CDR3 length is 15 residues. Germline V lookup: CDR1 SGDLS, CDR2 YYNGEE. The ends lost 3 bases at V and 3 bases at J; junction bases unmatched: 9.

This rearrangement joins TRBV7-2 to TRBJ1-1; D is possibly TRBD1 (5 bases). Trimming took off 5 bases at V and 6 bases at J, with 13 bases between the two ends. CDR1 and CDR2 from the germline V gene are SGHTA and FQGNSA. The CDR3 runs 13 residues. The CDR3 is CASSPTGRPEAFF. The CDR3 region has the DNA TGTGCCAGCAGCCCGACGGGACGACCTGAAGCTTTCTTT.

V and J are TRBV7-2 and TRBJ1-1; D uncertain. Germline values: CDR1 SGHTA, CDR2 FQGNSA. The CDR3 contains 15 residues. V was cut by 5 bases and J by 2 bases, with 15 bases left in between. CDR3 sequence: CASSPHSRTNTEAFF. The CDR3 bases are TGTGCCAGCAGCCCGCATTCCAGAACCAACACTGAAGCTTTCTTT.

The V and J genes are TRBV11-2 and TRBJ2-1; either TRBD1 or TRBD2 may supply D (5 bases each). The CDR3 loop spans 16 amino acids. Germline V lookup: CDR1 SGHAT, CDR2 FQNNGV. V was trimmed by 2 bases and J by 0 bases, leaving 11 bases between them. The CDR3 DNA follows: TGTGCCAGCAGCTTATTGGGGGATAGCTCCTACAATGAGCAGTTCTTC. Its protein product is CASSLLGDSSYNEQFF.

The rearrangement uses TRBV4-1 and TRBJ2-7, with TRBD1 matching 8 bases. The CDR3 contains 13 residues. V lost 3 bases, J lost 5 bases, and 3 bases stayed unmatched. Germline CDR1 is MGHRA and CDR2 is YSYEKL. The CDR3 region has the DNA TGCGCCAGCAGCCAGACGACAGGGGACGAGCAGTACTTC. This gives the protein CASSQTTGDEQYF.

The V call is TRBV9, the J call TRBJ1-2, with 8 bases that match TRBD1. Germline CDR1 reads SGDLS; CDR2 reads YYNGEE. This CDR3 is 16 amino acids long. V gave up 3 bases and J gave up 6 bases; unmatched junction bases: 13. CDR3 amino acids: CASSAETGVWQNGYTF. The CDR3 nucleotides read TGTGCCAGCAGCGCAGAGACAGGGGTATGGCAAAATGGCTACACCTTC.

The chain employs TRBV7-9 and TRBJ2-7; possibly TRBD1 or TRBD2 for D (6 bases each). Trimming pared 2 bases from V and 4 bases from J, leaving 27 bases between. Germline V gene lookup returns CDR1 SEHNR and CDR2 FQNEAQ (reference sequence). This CDR3 has 19 residues. CDR3 sequence reads: CASSLSVGGTPYDPYEQYF. The CDR3 DNA reads TGTGCCAGCAGCTTATCGGTTGGCGGGACACCTTACGACCCTTACGAGCAGTACTTC.

The rearrangement links TRBV5-6 to TRBJ2-5; D call uncertain. Germline CDR1 reads SGHDT; CDR2 reads YYEEEE. The V end lost 3 bases, the J end lost 4 bases, and 10 bases lay between the germline ends. The CDR3 totals 13 residues. CDR3 in DNA: TGTGCCAGCAGCTCCGCCCTTCTAGAGACCCAGTACTTC. Amino acids: CASSSALLETQYF.

This clone appeared a single time. The V call is TRBV28, the J call TRBJ2-6, with a tentative D call TRBD2 (6 bases). This CDR3 spans 17 amino acids. V lost 3 bases, J lost 4 bases, and 16 bases lay in between. Germline V gene lookup returns CDR1 MDHEN and CDR2 SYDVKM. CDR3 nucleotides: TGTGCCAGCAGTTTCCCGGGGGAAGGTCGAGGGGCCAACGTCCTGACTTTC. Translation: CASSFPGEGRGANVLTF.

The genes are TRBV16 and TRBJ1-2; weak D call: TRBD1 (6 bases). The V and J ends lost 3 bases and 0 bases respectively, with 11 bases between them. This CDR3 is 15 amino acids long. Germline V gene sequence: CDR1 KGHSY, CDR2 FQNENV. In nucleotides, the CDR3 is TGTGCCAGCAGCCAGGACAGTTCCGCTAACTATGGCTACACCTTC. Translation: CASSQDSSANYGYTF.

The J gene is TRBJ2-7, the V gene TRBV7-9; 8 nucleotides match TRBD1. Germline CDR1 is SEHNR and CDR2 is FQNEAQ (reference sequence). The J segment lost 4 bases and the V segment lost 4 bases, leaving 18 bases of the junction unmatched. This CDR3 comprises 18 residues. The DNA of the CDR3 is TGTGCCAGCAGCTACAGTTTTGGACAGGGACAAGAGAGGTACGAGCAGTACTTC. Its translation is CASSYSFGQGQERYEQYF.

The chain has TRBV10-3 and TRBJ2-1; 10 bases align to TRBD2. The CDR3 is 14 residues long. The ends lost 11 bases at V and 8 bases at J; junction bases unmatched: 12. Germline V gene data show CDR1 as ENHRY and CDR2 as SYGVKD. CDR3 sequence (DNA): TGTGCCGCAGCCTTAGCGGGAGGAACGGATGAGCAGTTCTTC. Amino acids: CAAALAGGTDEQFF.

The chain carries TRBV7-9 and TRBJ1-3; D call uncertain. The length of the CDR3 is 14 residues. CDR1 and CDR2 (germline): SEHNR, FQNEAQ (reference sequence). V lost 4 bases and J 2 bases, leaving 9 bases between the germline ends. For the CDR3, the DNA is TGTGCCAGCAGCTCGCAGGAGGCTGGAAACACCATATATTTT. It encodes CASSSQEAGNTIYF.

V usage is TRBV6-5 and J usage is TRBJ1-1; D gene uncertain. The length of the CDR3 is 15 residues. Trimming stripped 6 bases from V and 3 bases from J, with 17 bases between. CDR1 MNHEY and CDR2 SVGAGI come from the germline V gene. The CDR3 DNA is TGTGCCAGCAGCAATACCGTGGCCGGCGACACTGAAGCTTTCTTT. It codes for CASSNTVAGDTEAFF.

J is TRBJ2-7 and V is TRBV4-1; tentatively, D is TRBD2 (6 bases). V shed 1 base and J shed 2 bases, with 12 bases lying between them. Germline CDR1 and CDR2: MGHRA and YSYEKL. This CDR3 comprises 15 residues. CDR3 nucleotide sequence: TGCGCCAGCAGCCAAGGGAGGGCAGCGGCCTACGAGCAGTACTTC. This translates into CASSQGRAAAYEQYF.

J is TRBJ2-1 and V is TRBV21-1; the D call of TRBD1 is as the table states it, not checked on the DNA. TRBV21-1 is annotated as a pseudogene. The CDR3 has 19 residues. The DNA for the CDR3 is TGTGCCAGCAGCTCCCATTGGGAAAACAGGGGCGTCTCCTACAATGAGCAGTTCTTC. As protein: CASSSHWENRGVSYNEQFF.

This clone was seen only once. This chain joins TRBV9 and TRBJ2-3, with D tentatively TRBD2 (6 bases). Trimming stripped 2 bases from V and 1 base from J, with 11 bases between. Germline V gene sequence: CDR1 SGDLS, CDR2 YYNGEE. This CDR3 region has 15 residues. CDR3 loop: CASSVGGEGTDTQYF. CDR3 in DNA: TGTGCCAGCAGCGTGGGGGGAGAAGGCACAGATACGCAGTATTTT.

V is TRBV7-3 and J is TRBJ2-7; TRBD1 might be the D (5 bases). Germline V gene sequence: CDR1 SGHTA, CDR2 FQGTGA. The length of the CDR3 is 13 residues. V gave up 1 base and J gave up 5 bases, with 9 bases separating them. The CDR3 bases are TGTGCCAGCAGCTTAATAGGGGATGACGAGCAGTACTTC. It yields the protein CASSLIGDDEQYF.

The rearrangement joins TRBV7-2 to TRBJ2-7; 10 nucleotides match TRBD2. CDR1 and CDR2 (germline): SGHTA, FQGNSA. Trimming removed 3 bases from V and 2 bases from J; junction bases left unmatched: 4. CDR3 length equals 15 residues. The CDR3 here is CASSFGLAVTYEQYF. The CDR3 region has the DNA TGTGCCAGCAGCTTCGGACTAGCGGTTACCTACGAGCAGTACTTC.